What follows are 20 T cell receptor beta chains derived from one specimen sequenced in a study of T cells in Graves' hyperthyroidism and ophthalmopathy. RNA transcripts served as the template for amplifying TCR beta CDR3 regions. During a first-round RT-PCR of the TCR CDR3, the HTBI primer set was used. TCRdb itself ran the multiplex PCR reads through MiXCR, one entry per CDR3 protein. The data contain some 760,000 distinct CDR3 sequences, around 15% of them singletons. Sequences were obtained from blood. These receptors all come from a woman between 18 and 29 years old with Graves' hyperthyroidism.

The sample holds a few counts of this clonotype. V is TRBV30 and J is TRBJ1-2; the D is unclear. The length of the CDR3 is 12 residues. Trimming pared 7 bases from V and 0 bases from J, leaving 9 bases between. Per the germline V gene, CDR1 is GTSNPN and CDR2 is SVGIG (reference sequence). In DNA, the CDR3 is TGTGCCTTTGGACCGACTAACTATGGCTACACCTTC. This gives the protein CAFGPTNYGYTF.

This clonotype was picked up many times. The chain carries TRBV27 and TRBJ2-1, with D unresolved. Trimming stripped 5 bases from V and 4 bases from J, with 15 bases between. The CDR3 consists of 15 residues. CDR1 is MNHEY, CDR2 SMNVEV, per germline (reference sequence). The CDR3 DNA sequence: TGTGCCAGCAGTCCCTCTCCCGGTGGTTACAATGAGCAGTTCTTC. Its translation: CASSPSPGGYNEQFF.

The V and J genes are TRBV4-1 and TRBJ2-7; tentative D call: TRBD2 (6 bases). Trimming cost V 1 base and J 2 bases, with 15 bases left between them. The germline V gene encodes CDR1 MGHRA and CDR2 YSYEKL. The CDR3 totals 16 residues. DNA for the CDR3: TGCGCCAGCAGCCAAGTTTTGGGCGGAGGGACCTACGAGCAGTACTTC. Translating gives CASSQVLGGGTYEQYF.

This clonotype has at least ten counts. The chain uses TRBV12-3 or TRBV12-4 and TRBJ2-1; 8 nucleotides line up with TRBD2. This CDR3 spans 16 amino acids. The trim removed 5 bases at V and 5 bases at J, leaving 11 bases unmatched. The CDR3 DNA sequence: TGTGCCAGCAGTAACGGGGGAGTAGCGGGGAACAATGAGCAGTTCTTC. Its protein product is CASSNGGVAGNNEQFF.

A few counts support this clonotype. The gene calls are TRBV6-1 and TRBJ2-7, with 11 positions matching TRBD1. The CDR3 has 15 amino acids. Per germline, CDR1 MNHNS and CDR2 SASEGT. The junction had 6 bases not matched to a gene; V was cut back by 6 bases and J by 2 bases. The CDR3 loop is CASRTPGQGAYEQYF. The CDR3, as DNA: TGTGCCAGCAGGACCCCGGGACAGGGGGCCTACGAGCAGTACTTC.

This clonotype has ten or more counts. The chain couples TRBV6-1 to TRBJ2-7, with 9 bases lining up with TRBD1. CDR3 size: 15 residues. CDR1 is MNHNS, CDR2 SASEGT, per germline. Unmatched junction bases numbered 14, after V lost 8 bases and J lost 6 bases. The CDR3 loop reads CASSSFGTGSAEQYF. CDR3 sequence (DNA): TGTGCCAGCTCCTCATTCGGGACAGGGTCCGCCGAGCAGTACTTC.

This clonotype has a count of ten or more. The rearrangement uses TRBV5-1 and TRBJ2-3, with 8 bases fitting TRBD2. The V gene end was trimmed by 7 bases and the J gene end by 1 base; junction bases not matched to a gene: 8. Germline CDR1 is SGHRS and CDR2 is YFSETQ. This CDR3 contains 15 residues. CDR3 sequence: CASSREGLGTDTQYF. The CDR3 region has the DNA TGCGCCAGCTCACGGGAGGGCCTCGGCACAGATACGCAGTATTTT.

The rearrangement joins TRBV24-1 to TRBJ2-3; 7 bases agree with TRBD1. The CDR3 is made up of 14 amino acids. The germline V gene encodes CDR1 KGHDR and CDR2 SFDVKD. The V segment lost 4 bases and the J segment 7 bases; nucleotides outside the gene matches: 7. Written as DNA, the CDR3 is TGTGCCACCAGTGACTGGACAGGAGGATATACGCAGTATTTT. This translates into CATSDWTGGYTQYF.

The rearrangement joins TRBV12-3 or TRBV12-4 to TRBJ2-1; unclear D gene. With 8 bases removed from V and 4 bases from J, the gap between germline ends came to 12 bases. The CDR3 totals 13 residues. CDR3 sequence: CASAGWGYNEQFF. DNA for the CDR3: TGTGCCAGCGCCGGGTGGGGTTACAATGAGCAGTTCTTC.

V and J are TRBV4-1 and TRBJ2-3, with 10 positions matching TRBD2. The CDR3 runs to 17 residues. The V gene end was trimmed by 0 bases and the J gene end by 5 bases; junction bases not matched to a gene: 8. The germline CDR1 and CDR2 sequences are MGHRA and YSYEKL. CDR3 protein: CASSQDALAGVIDTQYF. CDR3 nucleotide sequence: TGCGCCAGCAGCCAAGATGCCCTAGCGGGAGTTATAGATACGCAGTATTTT.

There are a few counts of this clonotype. The chain joins TRBV28 to TRBJ2-6; no firm D call. CDR3 size: 16 residues. V was cut by 5 bases and J by 0 bases, with 11 bases left in between. Germline CDR1 MDHEN, CDR2 SYDVKM. CDR3 loop: CASSVDGPSGANVLTF. CDR3 in DNA: TGTGCCAGCAGTGTGGACGGTCCCTCTGGGGCCAACGTCCTGACTTTC.

This clonotype was seen just once. The chain links TRBV19 to TRBJ2-2; 15 nucleotides agree with TRBD2. With 10 bases clipped from V and 4 bases from J, the junction kept 4 bases outside the gene matches. From germline, CDR1 is LNHDA and CDR2 SQIVND (reference sequence). This CDR3 is 15 amino acids long. The CDR3 sequence is CATMGLAGGTGELFF. Written as DNA, the CDR3 is TGTGCCACCATGGGACTAGCGGGAGGCACCGGGGAGCTGTTTTTT. The complete variable domain, with remaining parts taken from reference TRBV19 and TRBJ2-2, reads DGGITQSPKYLFRKEGQNVTLSCEQNLNHDAMYWYRQDPGQGLRLIYYSQIVNDFQKGDIAEGYSVSREKKESFPLTVTSAQKNPTAFYLCATMGLAGGTGELFFGEGSRLTVL.

Worth noting for this clonotype: A much larger clone differs from this one at a single base, so this may be a read error. This sequence joins TRBV3-1 and TRBJ1-2, with TRBD1 matching 8 bases. The CDR3 has 15 residues. Germline V gene sequence: CDR1 LGHDT, CDR2 YNNKEL (reference sequence). The CDR3 DNA follows: TGTGCCAGCAGCCAAGATCGGACAGGGTCCTATGGCTACATCTTC. It is translated as CASSQDRTGSYGYIF. Full variable domain (missing parts from reference TRBV3-1 and TRBJ1-2): DTAVSQTPKYLVTQMGNDKSIKCEQNLGHDTMYWYKQDSKKFLKIMFSYNNKELIINETVPNRFSPKSPDKAHLNLHINSLELGDSAVYFCASSQDRTGSYGYIFGSGTRLTVV.

This clonotype has a count of ten or more. J is TRBJ1-5 and V is TRBV11-2; D perhaps matches TRBD1 (5 bases). The germline V and J ends were trimmed by 5 bases and 7 bases, with 12 bases remaining between them. In germline, CDR1 is SGHAT, CDR2 FQNNGV. This CDR3 comprises 13 residues. This CDR3 is CASSVGVGQPQHF. CDR3 DNA: TGTGCCAGCAGCGTAGGGGTAGGGCAGCCCCAGCATTTT.

This clonotype was counted many times. As DNA, the CDR3 is TGTGCCAGCACCCCCGCAGGGGGACAAGAGACCCAGTACTTC. It yields the protein CASTPAGGQETQYF. This chain links TRBV6-2 or TRBV6-3 with TRBJ2-5, with 7 bases identical to TRBD1. CDR1 MNHEY and CDR2 SVGEGT come from the germline V gene. The CDR3 covers 14 residues. Unmatched junction bases numbered 7, after V lost 7 bases and J lost 2 bases.

This clonotype has a count of ten or more. V gene TRBV4-3 combines with J gene TRBJ2-1, with D possibly matching TRBD1 (5 bases). V was shortened by 0 bases and J by 6 bases, with 15 bases between the two germline ends. The germline V gene has CDR1 LGHNA and CDR2 YSLEER. The CDR3 is 16 amino acids. The CDR3 DNA reads as TGCGCCAGCAGCCAAGATCCCCCACCCCAGGGCAATGAGCAGTTCTTC. Amino acids: CASSQDPPPQGNEQFF.

This clonotype was seen at least ten times. V gene TRBV20-1 combines with J gene TRBJ2-3, with 7 bases that match TRBD2. Germline assignment: CDR1 DFQATT and CDR2 SNEGSKA (reference sequence). Trimming cost V 6 bases and J 7 bases; bases outside gene matches: 4. This CDR3 is built from 11 residues. CDR3 coding DNA: TGCAGTGCGGGAGCGGGAAATACGCAGTATTTT. Protein product: CSAGAGNTQYF.

The sample holds many counts of this clonotype. The chain links TRBV28 to TRBJ2-3; tentatively, D is TRBD2 (5 bases). Germline CDR1 reads MDHEN; CDR2 reads SYDVKM. With 6 bases removed from V and 0 bases from J, the gap between germline ends came to 7 bases. The CDR3 covers 13 residues. CDR3 residues: CASRAGSTDTQYF. The CDR3, as DNA: TGTGCCAGCAGGGCGGGCAGCACAGATACGCAGTATTTT.

This clonotype was observed a handful of times. V gene TRBV7-9 combines with J gene TRBJ2-2, with D possibly being TRBD1 or TRBD2 (6 bases each). This CDR3 comprises 16 residues. The V end was cut by 4 bases, the J end by 6 bases, with 18 bases between. Germline loops: CDR1 SEHNR, CDR2 FQNEAQ (reference sequence). CDR3 in DNA: TGTGCCAGCAGCTCCGAACAGGGAGGACTCGCCGGGGAGCTGTTTTTT. Translation: CASSSEQGGLAGELFF.

V is TRBV7-2 and J is TRBJ2-7, with D unclear. CDR1 is SGHTA, CDR2 FQGNSA, per germline. The CDR3 length is 13 residues. Deletions cut 5 bases from V and 2 bases from J, with 10 bases between. CDR3 nucleotides: TGTGCCAGCAGCCCGGTGCTAGCCTACGAGCAGTACTTC. Amino acid sequence: CASSPVLAYEQYF.